Below are 22 T cell receptor beta chains sequenced from a single sample in a study of T cell responses to AZD1222 COVID-19 vaccine. Method: immunoSEQ multiplex PCR; TCRdb's copy keeps in-frame clones and lacks some. There are about 110,000 clones in the sample; roughly 88% occur only once, and approximately 8.2% lies in the top ten. The input for sequencing was peripheral blood, taken 28 days after the second AZD1222 dose. The receptors were sampled from an adult who received the AZD1222 COVID-19 vaccine.

The chain joins TRBV7-4 to TRBJ2-7; TRBD2 matches 7 bases. Germline CDR1 is SGHVT and CDR2 is SQSDAQ. The CDR3 sequence is 18 residues long. V gave up 0 bases and J gave up 0 bases; unmatched junction bases: 11. The CDR3: CASSLAPVWRGTSYEQYF. Written as DNA, the CDR3 is TGTGCCAGCAGCTTAGCCCCTGTCTGGCGGGGGACCTCCTACGAGCAGTACTTC.

The rearrangement uses TRBV30 and TRBJ1-2, with D perhaps TRBD1 (6 bases). The CDR3 length is 12 residues. Germline CDR1 GTSNPN, CDR2 SVGIG (reference sequence). The V end lost 5 bases, the J end lost 4 bases, and 11 bases lay between the germline ends. CDR3 region: CAWDGGAYGYTF. CDR3 bases: TGTGCCTGGGATGGGGGGGCCTATGGCTACACCTTC.

This chain links TRBV5-6 with TRBJ1-2; no clear D gene. V was pared by 2 bases and J by 2 bases, with 10 bases between. The CDR3 runs to 14 residues. Germline V lookup: CDR1 SGHDT, CDR2 YYEEEE. CDR3 in amino acids: CASSFKTANYGYTF. The CDR3 nucleotides are TGTGCCAGCAGCTTTAAGACGGCGAACTATGGCTACACCTTC.

This chain joins TRBV19 and TRBJ2-1, with TRBD2 matching 14 bases. This CDR3 region has 16 residues. J gave up 2 bases and V 10 bases, and 7 bases lay outside the gene matches. Germline assignment: CDR1 LNHDA and CDR2 SQIVND (reference sequence). The CDR3 loop is CATTGTSGGAYNEQFF. The CDR3 DNA is TGTGCCACTACCGGGACTAGCGGGGGAGCCTACAATGAGCAGTTCTTC. The whole variable domain, remainder taken from reference TRBV19 and TRBJ2-1, is DGGITQSPKYLFRKEGQNVTLSCEQNLNHDAMYWYRQDPGQGLRLIYYSQIVNDFQKGDIAEGYSVSREKKESFPLTVTSAQKNPTAFYLCATTGTSGGAYNEQFFGPGTRLTVL.

This chain links TRBV18 with TRBJ1-1; no firm D call. From germline, CDR1 is KGHSH and CDR2 LQKENI. There are 13 residues in the CDR3. Trimming took off 0 bases at V and 8 bases at J, with 10 bases between the two ends. The CDR3, as DNA: TGTGCCAGCTCACCACCAGGACCCTTAGAAGCTTTCTTT. The encoded protein is CASSPPGPLEAFF.

A single count supports this clone. The CDR3 DNA sequence: TGTGCCAGCTCACCAGCAGGTCCTGGCGAGCAGTACTTC. Protein product: CASSPAGPGEQYF. The genes are TRBV18 and TRBJ2-7; D remains unclear. CDR3 length: 13 residues. Trimming shortened V by 2 bases and J by 6 bases, and 11 bases separated the two germline ends. Germline V gene data show CDR1 as KGHSH and CDR2 as LQKENI.

Ten or more counts support this clone. The chain carries TRBV29-1 and TRBJ1-2; D is undetermined. There are 12 residues in the CDR3. V lost 2 bases and J 4 bases, leaving 8 bases between the germline ends. The germline V gene encodes CDR1 SQVTM and CDR2 ANQGSEA. The CDR3 here is CSVEQDPYGYTF. The CDR3 DNA reads as TGCAGCGTTGAACAAGACCCCTATGGCTACACCTTC.

The chain employs TRBV6-2 or TRBV6-3 and TRBJ1-5, with a tentative D call TRBD1 (5 bases). The CDR3 contains 15 residues. The V gene lost 4 bases and the J gene lost 0 bases, with 10 bases spanning the gap. Germline-derived CDR1 and CDR2 are MNHEY and SVGEGT. The CDR3 sequence is CASSWGRASNQPQHF. CDR3 DNA: TGTGCCAGCAGTTGGGGCAGGGCTAGCAATCAGCCCCAGCATTTT.

V is TRBV29-1 and J is TRBJ2-7; a possible D gene is TRBD2 (6 bases). This CDR3 has 14 amino acids. Per germline, CDR1 SQVTM and CDR2 ANQGSEA. Trimming took 4 bases from V and 1 from J, leaving 14 bases between them. In DNA form, the CDR3 reads TGCAGCGTTGCCCTACCGGGACTGTCCTACGAGCAGTACTTC. Its protein product is CSVALPGLSYEQYF.

This chain joins TRBV5-1 and TRBJ2-7, with TRBD2 matching 14 bases. CDR1 and CDR2 (germline): SGHRS, YFSETQ. J gave up 7 bases and V 0 bases, and 9 bases lay outside the gene matches. This CDR3 is built from 17 residues. In DNA form, the CDR3 reads TGCGCCAGCAGCTTGGTATCCCGGACTAGCGGGGGGAATGAGCAGTACTTC. Translation gives CASSLVSRTSGGNEQYF.

The V gene is TRBV29-1, the J gene TRBJ1-2; TRBD1 matches 8 bases. Germline CDR1 and CDR2: SQVTM and ANQGSEA. CDR3 length: 16 residues. V lost 4 bases and J lost 6; bases outside the gene matches: 16. CDR3 nucleotide sequence: TGCAGCGTTGTGCCTCACCGGGACAGGAGACTCGATGGCTACACCTTC. It specifies CSVVPHRDRRLDGYTF. The full variable domain, in which reference TRBV29-1 and TRBJ1-2 provide the parts outside the CDR3, is SAVISQKPSRDICQRGTSLTIQCQVDSQVTMMFWYRQQPGQSLTLIATANQGSEATYESGFVIDKFPISRPNLTFSTLTVSNMSPEDSSIYLCSVVPHRDRRLDGYTFGSGTRLTVV.

This clone was picked up one time. This chain uses TRBV9 with TRBJ1-3, with D perhaps matching TRBD1 (6 bases). Germline V lookup: CDR1 SGDLS, CDR2 YYNGEE. The germline V and J ends were trimmed by 7 bases and 0 bases, with 20 bases remaining between them. CDR3 length: 17 amino acids. CDR3 protein: CASGGVSGTHSGNTIYF. The CDR3 DNA reads as TGTGCCAGCGGGGGGGTCTCAGGGACACACTCTGGAAACACCATATATTTT.

The rearrangement links TRBV5-1 to TRBJ1-4; 9 bases align to TRBD1. V dropped 3 bases and J dropped 7; count of bases not matched to a gene: 7. The CDR3 totals 15 residues. Germline V gives CDR1 SGHRS, CDR2 YFSETQ. The CDR3 is CASSSRTGAGEKLFF. In DNA, the CDR3 is TGCGCCAGCAGCTCGAGGACAGGGGCGGGTGAAAAACTGTTTTTT.

The chain is built from TRBV13 and TRBJ2-7, with 8 bases fitting TRBD2. Trimming cost V 1 base and J 7 bases; bases outside gene matches: 12. The germline CDR1 and CDR2 sequences are PRHDT and FYEKMQ (reference sequence). The CDR3 runs to 16 residues. For the CDR3, the DNA is TGTGCCAGCAGCTTAGTCACCGGCGGGGGGACCTGGGAGCAGTACTTC. Translated: CASSLVTGGGTWEQYF.

This chain joins TRBV6-5 and TRBJ2-1, with TRBD1 matching over 9 bases. The CDR3 is made up of 14 amino acids. The trim removed 4 bases at V and 5 bases at J, leaving 3 bases unmatched. CDR1 is MNHEY, CDR2 SVGAGI, per germline. CDR3 nucleotide sequence: TGTGCCAGCAGTTTGGACAGGGGTGACAATGAGCAGTTCTTC. Its protein product is CASSLDRGDNEQFF.

The gene calls are TRBV7-9 and TRBJ2-3; 8 bases map to TRBD2. There are 15 residues in the CDR3. Germline CDR1 SEHNR, CDR2 FQNEAQ (reference sequence). V trimming: 5 bases; J trimming: 3 bases; junction bases outside the gene matches: 7. The CDR3 region has the DNA TGTGCCAGCAGCGAAAAGCGGGGGAAGACAGATACGCAGTATTTT. This codes for CASSEKRGKTDTQYF.

In nucleotides, the CDR3 is TGTGCCAGCAGCGCCGGCGCGAACACCGGGGAGCTGTTTTTT. As protein: CASSAGANTGELFF. The chain is built from TRBV6-5 and TRBJ2-2; no clear D gene. Trimming removed 6 bases from V and 0 bases from J, with 8 bases in between. This CDR3 is built from 14 residues. Germline assignment: CDR1 MNHEY and CDR2 SVGAGI.

V and J are TRBV28 and TRBJ2-6; D remains ambiguous. V lost 8 bases to trimming and J lost 0 bases, with 11 bases between them. The CDR3 is made up of 15 amino acids. Germline-derived CDR1 and CDR2 are MDHEN and SYDVKM. CDR3: CASGAGTSGANVLTF. The DNA of the CDR3 is TGTGCCAGCGGTGCAGGTACCTCTGGGGCCAACGTCCTGACTTTC.

The chain is built from TRBV6-2 or TRBV6-3 and TRBJ1-5; D may be TRBD1 (5 bases). Germline V lookup: CDR1 MNHEY, CDR2 SVGEGT. V was clipped by 4 bases and J by 4 bases, with 8 bases between them. The CDR3 is made up of 13 amino acids. DNA of the CDR3: TGTGCCAGCAGTTGGGGGGAGAATCAGCCCCAGCATTTT. Its protein is CASSWGENQPQHF.

This clone was counted between two and nine times. The chain links TRBV6-1 to TRBJ2-3; possible D gene TRBD1, 6 bases. The germline V gene encodes CDR1 MNHNS and CDR2 SASEGT. The germline V and J ends were trimmed by 1 base and 4 bases, with 12 bases remaining between them. This CDR3 is 15 amino acids long. The CDR3 DNA reads as TGTGCCAGCAGTGAAGGGAACAGGGCGGCAGATACGCAGTATTTT. Residues: CASSEGNRAADTQYF.

This rearrangement joins TRBV7-3 to TRBJ2-1; 10 nucleotides align to TRBD2. The CDR3 is 16 residues long. Unmatched junction bases numbered 13, after V lost 5 bases and J lost 9 bases. Germline CDR1 SGHTA, CDR2 FQGTGA. The CDR3 nucleotides are TGTGCCAGCAGCCCCTCCGCCCTAGCGGGGGCCACTGAGCAGTTCTTC. Its translation: CASSPSALAGATEQFF.

The gene calls are TRBV5-1 and TRBJ1-2; D gene ambiguous. CDR3 size: 14 residues. The ends were cut back, 0 bases at V and 7 bases at J, with 13 bases in the middle. Germline CDR1 is SGHRS and CDR2 is YFSETQ. The CDR3 nucleotides read TGCGCCAGCAGCTTGGAGCCGGTTGCGGGTGGCTACACCTTC. It yields the protein CASSLEPVAGGYTF.